This TCR beta chain appears in the sequencing data of a study of vaccination and CD4 T cells after COVID-19 (dated by TCRdb to between 2021 and 2023). Regarding the study in general: SARS-CoV-2 positivity had been established in the convalescent patients by nasal swab PCR, and mild disease was recorded in roughly 9 of these patients and severe disease in one. Six males and four females were included in the convalescent cohort, with two Hispanic individuals, seven Caucasians, two Asians and one multiracial person represented. Participants got two doses of the Pfizer-BioNTech BNT162b2 vaccine (n=8) or two doses of the Moderna mRNA-1273 vaccine (n=2). Post-COVID blood samples from convalescent patients were collected a median of roughly 100 days after diagnosis, with a range of 35 to 161 days. Post-vaccine blood samples were collected a median of 72 days after the second vaccine dose, ranging from 14 to 241 days. The cultures were stimulated with overlapping spike peptide pools from SARS-CoV-2 and from the common cold coronaviruses HCoV-NL63, HCoV-OC43 and HCoV-229E. Control cultures used a CEFX viral epitope pool as positive control, an HIV-1 Nef peptide pool as negative control, or no peptide. In over 8 COVID-19 convalescent patients and a few infection-naive healthy vaccine recipients, the spike-specific CD4+ TCR repertoire before mRNA vaccination was compared with the repertoire after mRNA vaccination. Overall study outcomes, separate from this receptor: The number of convalescent patients in the study was relatively small, and the study did not examine early timepoints following natural infection. The median count of SARS-CoV-2-reactive clonotypes went up from 21 after infection to approximately 40 after vaccination, although the change was not significant. Among the post-vaccine SARS-CoV-2-reactive clones in convalescent patients, a median approximately 90% showed up only after vaccination, which suggests vaccine-specific priming. Nearly all vaccine-specific clones in convalescent patients (304 of 307) were mono-reactive for SARS-CoV-2 spike rather than cross-reactive with common cold coronaviruses.

With regard to this clonotype: It lacks a known antigen. The sample holds no much larger clone one base away, and base qualities are not on file.

The method was PCR. At the Johns Hopkins FTIC core, DNA from the cultured CD4+ T cells underwent TCR sequencing with the Oncomine TCR Beta short-read assay. The QIAamp micro DNA kit was used to extract genomic DNA from the cultured CD4+ T cells. Oncomine TCR Beta libraries from cultured CD4+ T cells were pooled with unique dual indexes and sequenced on an Illumina iSeq 100. Concerning the study's data processing: Non-productive sequences were filtered out, and CDR3s that did not start with C, did not end with F or W, or were shorter than 7 amino acids were discarded. Antigen-specific clonotypes were identified using the MANAFEST web application through comparison of peptide-stimulated wells with reference and other culture wells. For a clone to be called positive, the clone needed an FDR below 0.05, an odds ratio above 5, and a productive frequency above 0.1% in at least two of three replicate wells. Clonotypes that were significantly expanded in both SARS-CoV-2 spike wells and at least one common cold coronavirus spike condition were defined as cross-reactive. Levenshtein distances (stringdist) and unrooted phylogenetic trees (ape) in R version 3.6.1 were used to assess CDR3 homology. The public reads were quality trimmed at Q25 with fastp and then assembled into clones with MiXCR by TCRdb, keeping productive beta chains. Identical CDR3 proteins give one entry, which carries the most common genes and DNA. None of the V and J calls come from the authors' own analysis; TCRdb made them. The sample contains 20,000 or so distinct CDR3 sequences, 26% of them found a single time. About 11% of the sample lies in the top ten.

The cysteine opens and the phenylalanine closes a CDR3 of 14 amino acids. Here the CDR3 DNA is all that survives: 42 bases in frame from base 1. The CDR1 and CDR2 encoded by the germline V gene are SNHLY and FYNNEI. Cut back by 2 bases and 5 bases, the V and J ends lie 9 bases apart. This specimen's treatment or condition label, interpreted: roughly ten-day PBMC culture with coronavirus spike peptide pools or control peptides (ViraFEST assay). To expand antigen-specific T cells with peptide pools and then pick out the expanded clonotypes through TCR sequencing, the study relied on the ViraFEST assay. Positive SARS-CoV-2 PCR tests in the convalescent patients dated from March to December 2020, before Alpha, Beta and Delta variants emerged in the United States. Each well held around 2 million PBMCs cultured in IMDM containing approximately 5% human AB serum and approximately 9.4 IU/ml IL-2, with 10 ug/ml peptide pools added. Half of the culture medium was replaced with fresh IL-2-containing medium on days 3 and 7. After roughly 11 days of culture, CD4+ T cells were isolated by negative selection with the EasySep CD4+ T cell isolation kit. Ficoll-Paque Plus gradient centrifugation was used to isolate PBMCs from whole blood, and the isolated PBMCs were then either used fresh or cryopreserved at -140C. Culture conditions were generally each tested in triplicate wells.

Here the chain combines TRBV2 and TRBJ1-4; confidence is insufficient to name the D gene. The source is a human donor with COVID-19. Sequenced: cultured CD4+ T cells from blood. Read as DNA, the sequence is TGTGCCAGCAGTGAAAACAGAGAGAATGAAAAACTGTTTTTT. Its product reads: CASSENRENEKLFF.